Listed here is a single TCR beta chain. Its antigen remains unidentified. There are no base qualities to consult, and no much larger clone falls within one base. This entry comes from a study of cytomegalovirus exposure and HLA in healthy donors listed by TCRdb under 2017. The study in broad terms: According to an earlier analysis of 450 to 650 of the donors, 150 million to 200 million T cells yielded 120 million or so unique TCR beta sequences and around 300 Gb of sequence data. Across around 400 genotyped donors of the cohort, an average of about 200,000 unique TCR beta nucleotide sequences per donor were sequenced, and roughly 18% of those sequences were non-productive. HLA typing included class I and class II loci at four-digit resolution. Typing coverage varied by locus: roughly 629-640 donors for A, B, C, DRB1 and DQB1; roughly 520 for DQA1; approximately 610 for DPA1; some 470 for DPB1. An earlier analysis of more than 450 of the donors used high-throughput TCR beta sequencing to judge whether each TCR beta V gene segment behaved as functional or pseudogenic. To predict cytomegalovirus infection status, the study combined high-throughput TCR immunosequencing, statistical association of individual TCRs with disease status, and machine learning. Because of strong linkage in the cohort, roughly five DR-DQ haplotypes were treated as single units for association and clustering. Rather than drawing on any new phenotypic data, the later analysis identified candidate immune exposures from TCR beta sequences and the way those sequences occurred across donors. Among the roughly 390 genotyped donors, around 81% belonged to the genetic ancestry cluster associated with self-reported Caucasian donors. A later analysis re-examined previously published TCR beta repertoires from just over 650 donors and added high-resolution HLA genotyping to investigate patterns of TCR occurrence. All discovery cohort repertoires had been generated using a single sequencing platform. Alongside the repertoire data, information on donor age, sex, ethnicity and CMV serostatus was compiled. Approximately 310 gigabases of sequencing data and around 90 million unique TCR sequences made up an early release that covered around 640 HLA-typed donors. Besides the first cohort of 666 subjects, a separate validation cohort made up of over a hundred different subjects was used. The aim of the study was to test whether cataloging public T cell receptors could identify signatures of past pathogen exposure. In a later genetic analysis, genome-wide SNP genotypes for 398 of the 666 donors were used, and that subset was treated as a discovery cohort. Using immunosequencing, the study profiled T cell repertoires from 666 subjects and related those repertoires to cytomegalovirus serostatus.

As encoded in the germline V gene, CDR1 is KGHSH while CDR2 is LQKENI. The V end loses 5 bases and the J end loses 1 base, and a stretch of 9 bases separates them. The CDR3 starts with the cysteine, ends with the phenylalanine, and has 15 residues. CDR3 DNA is the only sequence kept; it has 45 bases, read in frame from the first base. In total, more than 500 healthy bone marrow donors made up the cohort. Cohort members were all nominally healthy when sampled, although unrecorded immune exposures were likely present. The donor tested CMV seropositive and was one of the 289 seropositive cohort members. A peripheral blood sample was collected from each donor, and TCR beta sequencing was performed on peripheral blood mononuclear cells. Genomic DNA extraction from the blood cell samples was performed with the Qiagen DNeasy Blood Extraction Kit. The library was produced with the immunoSEQ multiplex PCR assay. For the multiplex PCR, a mixture combining 60 forward primers for TCR Vbeta segments and 13 reverse primers for TCR Jbeta segments was used. Amplification of the CDR3 region of rearranged TCR beta genes was performed with a multiplex PCR assay on genomic DNA. On the Illumina HiSeq System, the amplified TCR beta libraries were sequenced as 87-base-pair reads. The paper's data handling went like this. A later analysis tallied 75 million to 95 million unique TCR beta chains across the approximately 670 repertoires, and about 10 million of those chains were shared by two or more donors. Raw reads were error-corrected and collapsed into unique sequences by a nearest-neighbor algorithm in which closely related sequences were merged to remove PCR and sequencing errors. CDR3 sequences were aligned to IMGT reference sequences to assign V, D and J gene segments. For a sequence to be retained, at least a six-nucleotide match to both a V gene segment and a J gene segment was required. Rearrangements were classified as productive when the CDR3 lacked stop codons and remained in frame with V and J, and all other rearrangements were classified as non-productive. CDR3 was defined according to IMGT convention as the region running from the second conserved V-encoded cysteine to the conserved J-encoded phenylalanine. The earlier analysis of some 540 of the donors excluded any sequence lacking an unambiguous match to a single V gene segment. An earlier analysis of 450 to 650 of the donors called V segments functional above 56.7% productive rearrangements and segregating when the between-donor standard deviation exceeded 5%. A statistical classification framework was built for diagnosing cytomegalovirus status from the catalog of TCR beta chain sequences. V and J gene assignment, in a later analysis, came from comparing TCR nucleotide sequences with IMGT/GENE-DB human TR gene sequences. A later analysis assigned CDR3 sequences and most-parsimonious VDJ recombination scenarios with the TCRdist pipeline. In a later analysis, each TCR beta chain was defined by its CDR3 amino acid sequence together with its V-gene family, and reads lacking a unique V-gene family were excluded. To address suspected cross-contamination and a sequencing artifact, a later analysis removed a few hundred highly shared, low-generation-probability nucleotide sequences. In a later analysis, a clonal expansion index for each public chain was calculated from normalized within-repertoire ranks of inferred template counts. In a later analysis, generation probabilities were computed with a VDJ recombination model fitted to out-of-frame rearrangements, and the resulting probabilities were checked against IGoR. In a later analysis, hypergeometric tests were used to score TCR-TCR, TCR-HLA and TCR-CMV co-occurrence, with a repertoire-size bias correction applied to TCR pairs. In a later analysis, false discovery rates were estimated by permuting HLA or CMV assignments 20 times. In a later analysis, co-occurring TCRs were grouped with DBSCAN, and TCRdist sequence similarity was added when clustering was performed within HLA-allele-positive subsets. Repertoires with fewer than 30,000 or more than 120,000 public chains, plus five repertoires with anomalous nucleotide sharing, were excluded from co-occurrence clustering. TCRdb's version of the immuneACCESS table is confined to in-frame rearrangements and falls short of the full clone set. An unresolved V gene accounts for under half of the shortfall where checked; the remainder is of unknown origin. Clone size and the V and J calls come from that table; the DNA yielded D and trimming. This sample holds approximately 170,000 clones; roughly 75% were observed only once. The leading ten clones occupy approximately 5% of the sample.

General findings and caveats noted by the study authors: Compared with the roughly 670-donor mean, donors in an Asian-associated ancestry cluster had fewer N-insertions in productive TCRs, according to a later genetic analysis. Linkage disequilibrium might explain the correlated functional status among segregating V segments, but an unknown experimental factor could not be excluded. While some public TCRs were present in many individuals, most TCR sequences turned up only very rarely across donors. Because some donors lacked HLA typing at each locus, the association tests relied only on the typed subset. In a later analysis, HLA-associated TCR beta chains showed more clonal expansion and lower generation probabilities than non-associated chains that were equally common. A further reported finding was that TCR beta sequences accurately predicted the HLA-A and HLA-B alleles for most subjects in the first cohort. In a later analysis, TCR association rates were found to vary across HLA loci, with the most associated TCRs seen for DRB1 alleles and the fewest for HLA-C alleles. The study gave a list of about 150 TCR beta chains associated with cytomegalovirus. Broadly in line with IMGT annotations, most TCR beta V segments showed up in productive rearrangements about 90% or about 30% of the time in an earlier analysis of 587 of the donors. Roughly uniform sequencing depth across donors was assumed in presence/absence analyses, although this assumption may not hold. The classifier was reported to diagnose cytomegalovirus status with high specificity and sensitivity in both the original and validation cohorts. Some IMGT-functional V segments, including TRBV6-2 and TRBV6-3, could not be told apart with the 87-base-pair reads, so those segments were excluded. This cohort had only TCR beta chains sequenced, and the lack of alpha or paired-chain data limited which features could be detected. A cluster of highly shared sequence variants was judged likely to be a technical artifact of the sequencing pipeline. In a later analysis, several top co-occurrence clusters were reported to appear linked to parvovirus B19, influenza, CMV and Epstein-Barr virus. V-gene and J-gene trimming of TCR beta chains was associated with a missense DCLRE1C variant in a later genetic analysis, and the association was replicated in an independent cohort. In vitro tests confirmed that a few of the cytomegalovirus-associated TCR beta chains recognize cytomegalovirus antigens. In a later analysis, most CMV-associated TCR beta chains were found to appear HLA-restricted, with HLA associations seemingly driven largely by CMV exposure. Roughly 17 rarely observed V segments, including chromosome 9 orphons, were excluded from the earlier analysis of approximately 500 of the donors because counts were too low. Immune exposure information for the cohort was limited to CMV serostatus. The authors suggested that the approach could potentially be generalized to other disease states and immunological phenotypes. When HLA alleles, especially DR and DQ, strongly co-occurred, TCR associations were difficult to assign to individual alleles. A later analysis associated 16,951 TCR beta sequences with specific HLA alleles at a false discovery rate of 0.05.

The sequence was obtained from a man aged 25 to 45 in good health and CMV-seropositive. Recombination linked TRBV18 to TRBJ2-6; 6 matching bases give a weak D call of TRBD1. Sequencing was performed on PBMCs. The nucleotide sequence reads as follows: TGTGCCAGCTCAACGGGGACATCTGGGGCCAACGTCCTGACTTTC. Its coded protein is CASSTGTSGANVLTF.